Each of the 16 T cell receptor beta chains below was sequenced from the same sample in a study of blood T cell repertoires in COVID-19. Assay: immunoSEQ multiplex PCR; the TCRdb copy retains only in-frame clones and omits some. This table has around 290,000 clones, 86% appearing once. The sample consisted of PBMCs or T cells enriched from blood (not recorded which). The receptors were gathered from a woman between 18 and 29 years old who had recovered from COVID-19.

Here the CDR3 DNA reads TGCGCCAGCCGGGAGGGCCTGTTGGTTTCGGTTCAGTACTTC. Translated: CASREGLLVSVQYF. The chain combines TRBV5-1 with TRBJ2-4; 8 nucleotides align to TRBD2. Unmatched junction bases numbered 14, after V lost 7 bases and J lost 11 bases. CDR1 SGHRS and CDR2 YFSETQ come from the germline V gene. CDR3 length: 14 amino acids. Complete variable domain (other parts from reference TRBV5-1 and TRBJ2-4): KAGVTQTPRYLIKTRGQQVTLSCSPISGHRSVSWYQQTPGQGLQFLFEYFSETQRNKGNFPGRFSGRQFSNSRSEMNVSTLELGDSALYLCASREGLLVSVQYFGAGTRLSVL.

CDR3 DNA sequence: TGTGCCAGCAGCAAAACCGGGACAGGGGACGAGCAGTACTTC. Its protein is CASSKTGTGDEQYF. The gene calls are TRBV9 and TRBJ2-7, with TRBD1 matching over 10 bases. The CDR3 has 14 amino acids. The junction had 6 bases not matched to a gene; V was cut back by 4 bases and J by 5 bases. Germline CDR1 is SGDLS and CDR2 is YYNGEE.

The V and J genes are TRBV9 and TRBJ2-1; TRBD2 matches 8 bases. V lost 6 bases to trimming and J lost 1 base; unmatched junction nucleotides: 9. There are 16 residues in the CDR3. Germline CDR1 reads SGDLS; CDR2 reads YYNGEE. In nucleotides, the CDR3 is TGTGCCAGCACCGATAGCGGGACTCAATCCTACAATGAGCAGTTCTTC. Its protein is CASTDSGTQSYNEQFF.

The J gene is TRBJ1-1, the V gene TRBV25-1; D remains ambiguous. V lost 6 bases and J 5 bases, leaving 13 bases between the germline ends. CDR3 size: 13 residues. CDR1 is MGHDK, CDR2 SYGVNS, per germline. CDR3 DNA sequence: TGTGCCAGCAGCAGAGGGTCTTGGACTGAAGCTTTCTTT. As protein: CASSRGSWTEAFF.

This chain joins TRBV4-3 and TRBJ1-5; D unresolved. There are 13 residues in the CDR3. Germline V lookup: CDR1 LGHNA, CDR2 YSLEER. Trimming stripped 0 bases from V and 7 bases from J, with 7 bases between. CDR3 in DNA: TGCGCCAGCAGCCAAGAATTACGGCAGCCCCAGCATTTT. This gives the protein CASSQELRQPQHF.

V gene TRBV4-3 combines with J gene TRBJ2-2, with 10 bases matching TRBD2. The V segment lost 4 bases and the J segment 0 bases; nucleotides outside the gene matches: 2. CDR1 LGHNA and CDR2 YSLEER come from the germline V gene. The CDR3 is 16 residues long. CDR3 sequence: CASSRSGGPNTGELFF. In DNA form, the CDR3 reads TGCGCCAGCAGCCGTAGCGGGGGGCCGAACACCGGGGAGCTGTTTTTT.

This clone was counted between two and nine times. This chain links TRBV27 with TRBJ2-7; D perhaps matches TRBD2 (5 bases). V lost 0 bases to trimming and J lost 7 bases, with 13 bases between them. The CDR3 is 14 amino acids. Germline CDR1 reads MNHEY; CDR2 reads SMNVEV (reference sequence). CDR3 protein: CASSLSSAGWEQYF. The CDR3 region has the DNA TGTGCCAGCAGTTTATCGTCCGCGGGTTGGGAGCAGTACTTC.

The V gene is TRBV7-9, the J gene TRBJ2-2, with 9 bases identical to TRBD2. The germline V gene has CDR1 SEHNR and CDR2 FQNEAQ (reference sequence). The CDR3 sequence is 16 residues long. V lost 0 bases to trimming and J lost 2 bases; unmatched junction nucleotides: 1. In nucleotides, the CDR3 is TGTGCCAGCAGCTTAGCCCTAGCGGGAAACACCGGGGAGCTGTTTTTT. It specifies CASSLALAGNTGELFF.

The chain links TRBV7-2 to TRBJ1-2; D gene uncertain. In germline, CDR1 is SGHTA, CDR2 FQGNSA. The V gene lost 5 bases and the J gene lost 0 bases, with 10 bases spanning the gap. CDR3 length: 14 residues. The CDR3 coding sequence is TGTGCCAGCAGCGTCCAGTCTTCTAACTATGGCTACACCTTC. Its protein is CASSVQSSNYGYTF.

The V gene is TRBV19, the J gene TRBJ2-7; no reliable D call. Looked up from germline, CDR1 is LNHDA and CDR2 is SQIVND (reference sequence). CDR3 length: 15 amino acids. The germline V and J ends were trimmed by 1 base and 2 bases, with 12 bases remaining between them. Here the CDR3 reads CASSIVVAETYEQYF. In DNA form, the CDR3 reads TGTGCCAGTAGTATAGTGGTCGCGGAGACCTACGAGCAGTACTTC.

This clone was seen only once. The chain has TRBV11-2 and TRBJ2-2; 8 positions agree with TRBD2. V shed 4 bases and J 3 bases; nucleotides not matched to a gene: 4. The germline gives CDR1 SGHAT, CDR2 FQNNGV. The CDR3 extends over 15 amino acids. CDR3 nucleotides: TGTGCCAGCAGCTGGGGCGGGGGGTACACCGGGGAGCTGTTTTTT. This translates into CASSWGGGYTGELFF.

Ten or more counts support this clone. The chain couples TRBV5-1 to TRBJ2-1; D ambiguous. Per the germline V gene, CDR1 is SGHRS and CDR2 is YFSETQ. Trimming pared 2 bases from V and 7 bases from J, leaving 7 bases between. This CDR3 comprises 12 residues. CDR3 sequence (DNA): TGCGCCAGCAGCTTAATTAGAAATGAGCAGTTCTTC. The encoded protein is CASSLIRNEQFF. The full variable domain, completed using reference TRBV5-1 and TRBJ2-1, is KAGVTQTPRYLIKTRGQQVTLSCSPISGHRSVSWYQQTPGQGLQFLFEYFSETQRNKGNFPGRFSGRQFSNSRSEMNVSTLELGDSALYLCASSLIRNEQFFGPGTRLTVL.

The chain couples TRBV3-1 (or the pseudogene TRBV3-2) to TRBJ2-5, with a possible D match to TRBD2 (6 bases). Germline V gene sequence: CDR1 LGHDT, CDR2 YNNKEL (reference sequence). The V end was cut by 4 bases, the J end by 3 bases, with 12 bases between. The CDR3 spans 14 residues. CDR3 amino acids: CASSRGASEETQYF. The CDR3 DNA reads TGTGCCAGCAGCCGCGGGGCTAGCGAAGAGACCCAGTACTTC.

The chain links TRBV28 to TRBJ1-1; 8 bases line up with TRBD1. The trim removed 4 bases at V and 3 bases at J, leaving 7 bases unmatched. Germline values: CDR1 MDHEN, CDR2 SYDVKM. The CDR3 is made up of 15 amino acids. CDR3 bases: TGTGCCAGCAGTTCCTGGACAGGGACAGACACTGAAGCTTTCTTT. Translating gives CASSSWTGTDTEAFF.

The CDR3 DNA reads TGTGCCAGCAGCGTAGATGAGGGATTTGAAGCTTTCTTT. As protein: CASSVDEGFEAFF. The V and J genes are TRBV9 and TRBJ1-1; D is uncertain. V lost 0 bases to trimming and J lost 7 bases, with 10 bases between them. Germline V CDR1 and CDR2: SGDLS, YYNGEE. This CDR3 is 13 amino acids long.

The genes are TRBV7-7 and TRBJ2-2, with 12 bases matching TRBD2. Germline assignment: CDR1 SSHAT and CDR2 FNYEAQ (reference sequence). The CDR3 totals 19 residues. J was trimmed by 0 bases and V by 5 bases; bases with no gene match: 10. The CDR3 nucleotides are TGTGCCAGCAGCCCCCAACCTGGACTAGCGGGGCCGAACACCGGGGAGCTGTTTTTT. This translates into CASSPQPGLAGPNTGELFF.